Given below is one T cell receptor beta chain in context. CDR1 and CDR2 from the germline V gene are SGHKS and YYEKEE (reference sequence). After removal of 6 bases from V and 7 bases from J, the junction contained 15 bases not matched to a gene. The CDR3 length is 15 residues. Profiled with immunoSEQ multiplex PCR; TCRdb holds only in-frame clones, not every one. The data show tens of thousands of clones, with 75% to 90% seen just once and about 2.2% held by the top ten. This sample is part of a study of T cell responses to AZD1222 COVID-19 vaccine. This receptor was taken from an adult in good health. The chain recombines TRBV5-5 with TRBJ2-7, with TRBD1 matching over 8 bases. Sample: peripheral blood, taken on day 0 of AZD1222 vaccination. CDR3 bases: TGTGCCAGCAATCCACCAGGGACAGGAGTAGGGGAGCAGTACTTC. Translation gives CASNPPGTGVGEQYF.